A single T cell receptor (beta chain) is shown here with its context. Antigen: not known. This sample stems from a study of tumor-infiltrating lymphocytes in primary liver carcinoma. Germline DNA was also extracted, and blood RNA derived from unsorted whole blood. V shed 4 bases, J shed 6 bases, and the junction held 11 bases outside the gene matches. CDR3 size: 15 residues. Germline loops: CDR1 MNHNS, CDR2 SASEGT. With a constant-region primer, TCR beta cDNA was made from 500 ng of total RNA. Libraries of TCR beta came from three nested multiplex PCR rounds with slightly modified ARM-PCR. The first two PCR rounds, roughly 10 cycles each, used TRBV1-TRBV30 forward primers and a C-beta reverse primer. TCRdb used MiXCR to reprocess the multiplex PCR reads, holding one entry per CDR3 protein. The sample comprises approximately 310,000 distinct CDR3 sequences, 55% to 65% of which are singletons, and 9% rests with the top ten.

Whole-study findings and limits: Since sampling was bulk and unsorted, CD4+ and CD8+ repertoires were not compared. With p = 0.039, the top-250-clone fraction in tumors significantly exceeded that in blood.

Material: peripheral blood. The chain links TRBV6-1 to TRBJ2-7, with 8 bases aligning to TRBD1. The source is a man aged 35 to 55 with primary liver carcinoma and hepatitis B virus infection. CDR3 bases: TGTGCCAGCAGTGCCAATAAAGGACAGGGCTTCGAGCAGTACTTC. Protein sequence: CASSANKGQGFEQYF.